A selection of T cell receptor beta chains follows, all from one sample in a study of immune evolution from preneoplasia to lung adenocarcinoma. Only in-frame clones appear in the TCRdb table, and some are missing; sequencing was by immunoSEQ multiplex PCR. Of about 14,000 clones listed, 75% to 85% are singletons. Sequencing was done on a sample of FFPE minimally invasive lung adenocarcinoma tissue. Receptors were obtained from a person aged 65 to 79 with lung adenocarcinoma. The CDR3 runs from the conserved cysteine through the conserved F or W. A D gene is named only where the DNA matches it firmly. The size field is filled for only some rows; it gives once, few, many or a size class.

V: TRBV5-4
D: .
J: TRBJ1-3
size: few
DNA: TGTGCCAGCAGCAAAGGAGGGACGGGAAGCTCTGGAAACACCATATATTTT
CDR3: CASSKGGTGSSGNTIYF

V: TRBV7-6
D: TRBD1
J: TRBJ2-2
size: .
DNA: TGTGCCAGCAGCCTCACCCCCCCTGACAGGGTAGCGAACACCGGGGAGCTGTTTTTT
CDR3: CASSLTPPDRVANTGELFF

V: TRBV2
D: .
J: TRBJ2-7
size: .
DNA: TGTGCCAGCAAGAATGCGGGGGCGCGTGAGCAGTACTTC
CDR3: CASKNAGAREQYF

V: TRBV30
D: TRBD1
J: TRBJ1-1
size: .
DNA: TGTGCCTGGAGTGTAAGTGGGACAGGGGAAGCTTTCTTT
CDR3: CAWSVSGTGEAFF

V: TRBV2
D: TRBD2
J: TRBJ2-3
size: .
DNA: TGTGCCAGCAGTGGGCTAGCGGGGGCTACAGATACGCAGTATTTT
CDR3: CASSGLAGATDTQYF

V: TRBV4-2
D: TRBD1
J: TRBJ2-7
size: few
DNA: TGTGCCAGCAGCCGAACCACGACAGGGGACTCCTACGAGCAGTACTTC
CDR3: CASSRTTTGDSYEQYF

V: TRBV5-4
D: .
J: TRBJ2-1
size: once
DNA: TGTGCCAGCAGAACGGGACTCGAGGATGAGCAGTTCTTC
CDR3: CASRTGLEDEQFF

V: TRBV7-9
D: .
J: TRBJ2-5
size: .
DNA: TGTGCCAGCAGCTTAGACAACCAAGAGACCCAGTACTTC
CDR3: CASSLDNQETQYF

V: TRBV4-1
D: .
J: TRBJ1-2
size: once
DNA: TGCGCCAGCAGCCAGGGCGACAGGACAGTTAACTATGGCTACACCTTC
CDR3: CASSQGDRTVNYGYTF

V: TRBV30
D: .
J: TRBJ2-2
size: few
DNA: TGTGCCAGATCCCTGTCGATTGTGGACACCGGGGAGCTGTTTTTT
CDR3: CARSLSIVDTGELFF

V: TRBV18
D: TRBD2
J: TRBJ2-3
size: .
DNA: TGTGCCAGCTCACCTTCGGCGGGAGATGGGACAGATACGCAGTATTTT
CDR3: CASSPSAGDGTDTQYF

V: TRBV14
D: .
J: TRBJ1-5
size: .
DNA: TGTGCCAGCAGCCAAGATGGGGAATCCCAGCATTTT
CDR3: CASSQDGESQHF

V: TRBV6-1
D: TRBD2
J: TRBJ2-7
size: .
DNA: TGTGCCAGCAGTGAAGGGGCGGGAGGGAACGAGCAGTACTTC
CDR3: CASSEGAGGNEQYF

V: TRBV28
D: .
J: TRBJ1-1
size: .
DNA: TGTGCCAGCAGGGCCCCGTGGGGAGGGCACACTGAAGCTTTCTTT
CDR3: CASRAPWGGHTEAFF

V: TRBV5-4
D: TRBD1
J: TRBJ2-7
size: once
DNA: TGTGCCAGCAGCGCTACCGGGACAGGCGCCAACGAGCAGTACTTC
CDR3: CASSATGTGANEQYF

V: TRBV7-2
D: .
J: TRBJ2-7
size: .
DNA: TGTGCCAGCAGCCTGGGGCGAGTCCGGAACGAGCAGTACTTC
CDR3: CASSLGRVRNEQYF

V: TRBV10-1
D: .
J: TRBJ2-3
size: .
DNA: TGCGCCAGCAGTCGGGGGTTCACAGATACGCAGTATTTT
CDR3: CASSRGFTDTQYF

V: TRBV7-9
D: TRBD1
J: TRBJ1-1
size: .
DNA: TGTGCCAGCAGCTTGGGTTCAGGGGGCTTATTTTCTGAAGCTTTCTTT
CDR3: CASSLGSGGLFSEAFF

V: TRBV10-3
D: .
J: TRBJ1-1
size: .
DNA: TGTGCCATCAGTGAGTCAGTCCAGGTTGGGGGCACTGAAGCTTTCTTT
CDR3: CAISESVQVGGTEAFF

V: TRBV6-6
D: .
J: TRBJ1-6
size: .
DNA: TGTGCCAGCAGTTACTCGTCGAATTCACCCCTCCACTTT
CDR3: CASSYSSNSPLHF

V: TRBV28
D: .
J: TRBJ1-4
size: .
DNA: TGTGCCAGCAGTTTAGGTCTCGGGACGCGTGCAACTAATGAAAAACTGTTTTTT
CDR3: CASSLGLGTRATNEKLFF

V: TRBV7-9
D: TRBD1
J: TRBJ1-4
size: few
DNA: TGTGCCAGCAGCCTTGACAGGGGAAGCGAAAAACTGTTTTTT
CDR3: CASSLDRGSEKLFF

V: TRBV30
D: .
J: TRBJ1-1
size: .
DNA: TGTGCCTGGAAAGCCCCCCGTACCAGGGGATCTGAAGCTTTCTTT
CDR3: CAWKAPRTRGSEAFF

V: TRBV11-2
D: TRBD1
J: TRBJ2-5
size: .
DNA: TGTGCCAGCAGCTTGACAGGGGGGAAAGAGACCCAGTACTTC
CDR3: CASSLTGGKETQYF

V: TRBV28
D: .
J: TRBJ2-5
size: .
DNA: TGTGCCAGCAGACAGGGAGGGAGAGAGACCCAGTACTTC
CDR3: CASRQGGRETQYF

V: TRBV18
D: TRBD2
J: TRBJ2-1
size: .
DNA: TGTGCCAGCTCACCACTAGCGGGGGCCAATGAGCAGTTCTTC
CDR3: CASSPLAGANEQFF

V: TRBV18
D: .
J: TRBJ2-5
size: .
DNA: TGTGCCAGCTCATCACCAGGAGAGACCCAGTACTTC
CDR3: CASSSPGETQYF

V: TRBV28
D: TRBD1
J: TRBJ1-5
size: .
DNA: TGTGCCAGCAGCCAGTTGACAGGGAACAACAATCAGCCCCAGCATTTT
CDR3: CASSQLTGNNNQPQHF

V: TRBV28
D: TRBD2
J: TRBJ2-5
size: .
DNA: TGTGCCAGCAGTGCCACTAGCGGGAGAACGGGGACCCAGTACTTC
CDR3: CASSATSGRTGTQYF